Listed here are 16 T cell receptor beta chains from one sample, sequenced in a study of T cell responses to AZD1222 COVID-19 vaccine (dated by TCRdb to the early 2020s). The library was built by means of the immunoSEQ multiplex PCR assay. TCRdb retrieved this table from immuneACCESS and kept in-frame rearrangements only. Not all clones are present; in checked studies, unresolved V genes account for under half, and no reason is known for the remainder. The sample yields some 150,000 clones; approximately 94% were counted once. The leading ten clones occupy approximately 9% of the sample. Per the publication, the time point label means: baseline before first vaccination. This specimen consisted of peripheral blood, obtained on day 0 of AZD1222 vaccination. Every receptor here comes from an adult in good health.

The chain carries TRBV2 and TRBJ1-5, with a possible D match to TRBD1 (6 bases). Trimming shortened V by 4 bases and J by 9 bases, and 19 bases separated the two germline ends. Germline values: CDR1 SNHLY, CDR2 FYNNEI. The CDR3 has 15 residues. This CDR3 is CASSVQGRDLGPQHF. The CDR3 DNA reads TGTGCCAGCAGTGTACAGGGTCGGGATCTAGGGCCCCAGCATTTT.

The chain employs TRBV2 and TRBJ2-7; 10 bases agree with TRBD2. J lost 2 bases, V lost 6 bases, and 7 bases had no gene match. Germline V CDR1 and CDR2: SNHLY, FYNNEI. The CDR3 covers 15 residues. The CDR3 bases are TGTGCCAGCAGGAAGGCTAGCGGGGGCGCCTACGAGCAGTACTTC. Amino acid sequence: CASRKASGGAYEQYF.

The genes are TRBV19 and TRBJ1-1; no definite D call. This CDR3 has 15 amino acids. The V gene lost 8 bases and the J gene lost 0 bases, with 16 bases spanning the gap. Germline CDR1 is LNHDA and CDR2 is SQIVND (reference sequence). The CDR3 loop reads CASLPTTEMNTEAFF. The DNA for the CDR3 is TGTGCCAGTTTACCGACGACCGAGATGAACACTGAAGCTTTCTTT.

This clone was found once. The chain employs TRBV24-1 and TRBJ1-6, with TRBD1 identical over 9 bases. J lost 10 bases, V lost 0 bases, and 9 bases had no gene match. Germline CDR1 is KGHDR and CDR2 is SFDVKD. This CDR3 has 17 amino acids. The CDR3 DNA follows: TGTGCCACCAGTGATTTGCAGGGACAGGGCTGTCGGTCACCCCTCCACTTT. Its translation is CATSDLQGQGCRSPLHF.

V and J are TRBV19 and TRBJ2-1; D remains ambiguous. The CDR3 runs to 15 residues. Germline values: CDR1 LNHDA, CDR2 SQIVND (reference sequence). Trimming pared 4 bases from V and 0 bases from J, leaving 10 bases between. The CDR3 DNA reads TGTGCCAGTAGTACGGCCCTTACCTCCTACAATGAGCAGTTCTTC. This sequence encodes CASSTALTSYNEQFF.

This sequence joins TRBV9 and TRBJ1-5; D gene uncertain. CDR1 and CDR2 (germline): SGDLS, YYNGEE. The V gene lost 0 bases and the J gene lost 4 bases, with 5 bases spanning the gap. The CDR3 consists of 13 residues. CDR3 bases: TGTGCCAGCAGCGTAGACACTAATCAGCCCCAGCATTTT. This sequence encodes CASSVDTNQPQHF.

The chain combines TRBV19 with TRBJ2-7; D unclear. This CDR3 is built from 14 residues. V lost 3 bases and J 4 bases, leaving 13 bases between the germline ends. In germline, CDR1 is LNHDA, CDR2 SQIVND (reference sequence). CDR3 amino acids: CASSIQQGKYEQYF. CDR3 in DNA: TGTGCCAGTAGTATTCAACAAGGGAAGTACGAGCAGTACTTC.

Concerning this clone itself: The same CDR3 arises from other DNA sequences in this sample as well. The chain combines TRBV28 with TRBJ2-3; 7 positions agree with TRBD1. Germline V CDR1 and CDR2: MDHEN, SYDVKM. The J segment lost 1 base and the V segment lost 5 bases, leaving 3 bases of the junction unmatched. CDR3 length: 14 amino acids. The CDR3 spells CASSIGQGTDTQYF. For the CDR3, the DNA is TGTGCCAGCAGTATCGGACAGGGCACAGATACGCAGTATTTT.

The V call is TRBV14, the J call TRBJ1-1, with D possibly being TRBD1 (5 bases). The germline V and J ends were trimmed by 2 bases and 5 bases, with 9 bases remaining between them. Per the germline V gene, CDR1 is SGHDN and CDR2 is FVKESK. This CDR3 region has 13 residues. CDR3 nucleotides: TGTGCCAGCAGCCAACGCAGGGCGACTGAAGCTTTCTTT. It yields the protein CASSQRRATEAFF.

The chain links TRBV2 to TRBJ2-5; 7 bases line up with TRBD2. This CDR3 spans 15 amino acids. Germline V gives CDR1 SNHLY, CDR2 FYNNEI. Unmatched junction bases numbered 6, after V lost 3 bases and J lost 2 bases. The CDR3 coding sequence is TGTGCCAGCAGTGACGTAACCGGGAGGCAAGAGACCCAGTACTTC. Protein: CASSDVTGRQETQYF. Looking up the rest from reference TRBV2 and TRBJ2-5 gives the full variable domain: EPEVTQTPSHQVTQMGQEVILRCVPISNHLYFYWYRQILGQKVEFLVSFYNNEISEKSEIFDDQFSVERPDGSNFTLKIRSTKLEDSAMYFCASSDVTGRQETQYFGPGTRLLVL.

The chain joins TRBV5-1 to TRBJ1-1; D is ambiguous. The CDR3 consists of 14 residues. The germline gives CDR1 SGHRS, CDR2 YFSETQ. The V and J ends lost 0 bases and 1 base respectively, with 7 bases between them. The CDR3 nucleotides are TGCGCCAGCAGCTTGGCCCGACAGAACACTGAAGCTTTCTTT. This translates into CASSLARQNTEAFF.

The V and J genes are TRBV24-1 and TRBJ1-2, with D maybe TRBD1 (5 bases). There are 14 residues in the CDR3. Germline CDR1 reads KGHDR; CDR2 reads SFDVKD. Trimming removed 4 bases at V and 4 bases at J, with 12 bases between. In DNA, the CDR3 is TGTGCCACCAGTGACACCTCAGGGCCCTATGGCTACACCTTC. This codes for CATSDTSGPYGYTF.

The chain links TRBV11-1 to TRBJ1-1; D gene unclear. The CDR3 spans 14 residues. The V end lost 0 bases, the J end lost 0 bases, and 5 bases lay between the germline ends. The germline V gene encodes CDR1 SGHAT and CDR2 FQDESV (reference sequence). CDR3 DNA: TGTGCCAGCAGCTTAGCGCGGATGAACACTGAAGCTTTCTTT. This encodes CASSLARMNTEAFF. Full variable domain (remainder filled in from reference TRBV11-1 and TRBJ1-1): EAEVAQSPRYKITEKSQAVAFWCDPISGHATLYWYRQILGQGPELLVQFQDESVVDDSQLPKDRFSAERLKGVDSTLKIQPAELGDSAMYLCASSLARMNTEAFFGQGTRLTVV.

The chain carries TRBV2 and TRBJ1-1; D remains ambiguous. Germline V lookup: CDR1 SNHLY, CDR2 FYNNEI. V gave up 2 bases and J gave up 4 bases, with 11 bases separating them. The CDR3 has 14 residues. The chain's CDR3 is CASSEISQSTEAFF. The CDR3 coding sequence is TGTGCCAGCAGTGAAATATCCCAGAGCACTGAAGCTTTCTTT.

The V call is TRBV27, the J call TRBJ2-1; a weak D match, TRBD2 (6 bases). CDR3 length equals 13 residues. V shed 0 bases and J shed 8 bases, with 8 bases lying between them. The germline V gene encodes CDR1 MNHEY and CDR2 SMNVEV (reference sequence). This CDR3 is CASSLSEGYEQFF. DNA for the CDR3: TGTGCCAGCAGTTTATCGGAGGGCTATGAGCAGTTCTTC.

CDR3 protein: CASSQEGSYGYTF. In nucleotides, the CDR3 is TGTGCCAGCAGCCAAGAAGGCAGCTATGGCTACACCTTC. The genes are TRBV3-1 (or the pseudogene TRBV3-2) and TRBJ1-2; D is uncertain. Looked up from germline, CDR1 is LGHDT and CDR2 is YNNKEL (reference sequence). Trimming took 0 bases from V and 4 from J, leaving 6 bases between them. The CDR3 extends over 13 amino acids.